Listed here are 15 T cell receptor beta chains from one sample, sequenced in a study of cytomegalovirus exposure and HLA in healthy donors. The PCR had 60 Vbeta and 13 Jbeta primers. Profiling relied on immunoSEQ multiplex PCR, and the TCRdb table lists in-frame clones only, not all of them. The sample comprises some 83,000 clones, roughly 75% of which are singletons, and 4% to 5% rests with the top ten. The sample comprised PBMCs. These receptors were obtained from a man aged 55 to 69 in good health and CMV-seronegative.

The chain links TRBV5-6 to TRBJ1-1; D is uncertain. The CDR3 spans 11 residues. Trimming cost V 6 bases and J 2 bases, with 5 bases left between them. Per the germline V gene, CDR1 is SGHDT and CDR2 is YYEEEE. The CDR3, as DNA: TGTGCCAGCACCCTAAACACTGAAGCTTTCTTT. It yields the protein CASTLNTEAFF.

The rearrangement uses TRBV6-1 and TRBJ2-5; 7 bases fit TRBD1. The CDR3 contains 13 residues. Trimming at V came to 6 bases and at J to 5 bases, leaving 6 bases not matched to a gene. Germline V gene data show CDR1 as MNHNS and CDR2 as SASEGT. The CDR3 protein is CASRPTGLETQYF. In DNA form, the CDR3 reads TGTGCCAGCAGACCGACAGGGCTCGAGACCCAGTACTTC.

This clone occurred a few times. The CDR3 reads CASSGTGGDFTEAFF. CDR3 bases: TGTGCCAGCAGCGGGACAGGAGGGGATTTCACTGAAGCTTTCTTT. This sequence joins TRBV2 and TRBJ1-1; 8 bases are a match to TRBD1. CDR1 SNHLY and CDR2 FYNNEI come from the germline V gene. The J segment lost 4 bases and the V segment lost 6 bases, leaving 10 bases of the junction unmatched. This CDR3 comprises 15 residues.

The V and J genes are TRBV6-1 and TRBJ1-1, with D unresolved. The V gene lost 2 bases and the J gene lost 8 bases, with 12 bases spanning the gap. The CDR3 is 13 amino acids. CDR1 and CDR2 (germline): MNHNS, SASEGT. CDR3 amino acids: CASSESRGSEAFF. The CDR3 DNA reads as TGTGCCAGCAGTGAATCGAGAGGGTCGGAAGCTTTCTTT.

This sequence joins TRBV19 and TRBJ2-3; D is perhaps TRBD1 (7 bases). This CDR3 has 18 residues. Between the trimmed V and J ends, which lost 1 base and 3 bases, there was a span of 20 bases. CDR1 LNHDA and CDR2 SQIVND come from the germline V gene (reference sequence). CDR3 DNA: TGTGCCAGTAGTATAGTTTCCATTGGGCAGGGGGGAACAGATACGCAGTATTTT. Its protein product is CASSIVSIGQGGTDTQYF.

The chain employs TRBV12-2 and TRBJ2-3; the table calls TRBD2, which could not be checked here. TRBV12-2 is a pseudogene segment. The CDR3 is 19 residues long. The DNA for the CDR3 is TGTGCAAGTCGCTTAGCAATTCTCCGGGGTCCCGAGAACACAGATACGCAGTATTTT. It codes for CASRLAILRGPENTDTQYF.

The chain links TRBV9 to TRBJ2-7; D remains ambiguous. V was shortened by 4 bases and J by 2 bases, with 13 bases between the two germline ends. CDR3 length equals 14 residues. Germline CDR1 and CDR2: SGDLS and YYNGEE. The CDR3 DNA reads TGTGCCAGCAGCCCCACTTCCCAACCCTACGAGCAGTACTTC. This sequence encodes CASSPTSQPYEQYF.

The chain joins TRBV6-1 to TRBJ2-7; 11 positions agree with TRBD1. Germline lookup yields CDR1 MNHNS and CDR2 SASEGT. The CDR3 runs to 15 residues. The junction had 1 base not matched to a gene; V was cut back by 1 base and J by 2 bases. CDR3 nucleotides: TGTGCCAGCAGTGAAGTGGGACAGGGGGCCTACGAGCAGTACTTC. Translation gives CASSEVGQGAYEQYF.

The CDR3 protein is CSPMREGNYGYTF. CDR3 nucleotide sequence: TGCAGCCCGATGAGGGAGGGGAACTATGGCTACACCTTC. V gene TRBV29-1 combines with J gene TRBJ1-2, with D possibly TRBD1 on 5 matching bases. V lost 8 bases and J lost 2, with 15 bases in between. Germline V lookup: CDR1 SQVTM, CDR2 ANQGSEA. The length of the CDR3 is 13 residues.

This chain joins TRBV5-1 and TRBJ2-3, with 10 bases that match TRBD1. After removal of 5 bases from V and 1 base from J, the junction contained 4 bases not matched to a gene. The germline V gene encodes CDR1 SGHRS and CDR2 YFSETQ. This CDR3 has 15 amino acids. The CDR3, as DNA: TGCGCCAGCAGACAAGGGACAGGGGGCACAGATACGCAGTATTTT. The encoded protein is CASRQGTGGTDTQYF.

CDR3 nucleotides: TGCGCCAGCAGCATCGACCAGGGGGCTGGAAACACCATATATTTT. Protein: CASSIDQGAGNTIYF. J is TRBJ1-3 and V is TRBV5-1; 7 bases are shared with TRBD1. Per the germline V gene, CDR1 is SGHRS and CDR2 is YFSETQ. Germline trimming cut 4 bases from V and 2 bases from J; bases unmatched to any gene: 6. The CDR3 length is 15 residues.

V is TRBV11-2 and J is TRBJ1-5; TRBD1 matches at 7 bases. This CDR3 is built from 13 residues. The J segment lost 5 bases and the V segment lost 5 bases, leaving 3 bases of the junction unmatched. From germline, CDR1 is SGHAT and CDR2 FQNNGV. CDR3 loop: CASSLDRDQPQHF. The CDR3 DNA is TGTGCCAGCAGCCTCGACAGGGATCAGCCCCAGCATTTT.

This clone was counted between two and nine times. The chain combines TRBV5-1 with TRBJ2-2; TRBD1 might be the D (6 bases). The germline V gene encodes CDR1 SGHRS and CDR2 YFSETQ. The V end lost 8 bases, the J end lost 1 base, and 15 bases lay between the germline ends. This CDR3 region has 15 residues. CDR3 protein: CASNNPGQNTGELFF. CDR3 coding DNA: TGCGCCAGTAATAACCCGGGACAGAACACCGGGGAGCTGTTTTTT.

The sample holds a few counts of this clone. The rearrangement uses TRBV5-6 and TRBJ1-2; tentatively, D is TRBD1 (6 bases). The CDR3 has 14 residues. The germline V and J ends were trimmed by 2 bases and 5 bases, with 13 bases remaining between them. From germline, CDR1 is SGHDT and CDR2 YYEEEE. The CDR3 coding sequence is TGTGCCAGCAGCTTCCCGGGGGGCGCTTATGGCTACACCTTC. Protein sequence: CASSFPGGAYGYTF.

The chain has TRBV27 and TRBJ2-3; perhaps TRBD2 as D (6 bases). Deletions cut 5 bases from V and 6 bases from J, with 21 bases between. The CDR3 has 16 residues. Germline V gives CDR1 MNHEY, CDR2 SMNVEV (reference sequence). The CDR3 bases are TGTGCCAGCAGTATGTCCGGGACGGGGAGGTCGGATACGCAGTATTTT. It is translated as CASSMSGTGRSDTQYF.